These 10 T cell receptor beta chains were sequenced from one sample in a study of graft-versus-host responses after intestinal transplantation. The protocol was immunoSEQ multiplex PCR, while the TCRdb copy is restricted to in-frame clones and leaves out a portion. The table has some 120,000 clones, approximately 94% seen once; the top ten hold 0.2% to 0.25%. These receptors are not linked to any known antigen. The specimen comprised unstimulated CD4+ T cells sorted from spleen or lymph node cells, sampled before transplant. The receptors derive from a human donor who was the organ donor for an intestinal transplant.

This clone has a single count. The rearrangement links TRBV5-4 to TRBJ2-6, with 10 bases identical to TRBD1. CDR1 is SGHNT and CDR2 is YYREEE in the germline V gene (reference sequence). The CDR3 runs 18 residues. V lost 4 bases to trimming and J lost 0 bases; unmatched junction nucleotides: 7. The CDR3 sequence is CASSHPGQGSSGANVLTF. CDR3 nucleotides: TGTGCCAGCAGCCACCCGGGACAGGGGTCCTCTGGGGCCAACGTCCTGACTTTC.

Only one count was recorded for this clone. The rearrangement links TRBV28 to TRBJ2-5; 7 nucleotides match TRBD2. The germline CDR1 and CDR2 sequences are MDHEN and SYDVKM. With V trimmed by 6 bases and J by 4 bases, 5 bases remained unmatched. The CDR3 is made up of 13 amino acids. DNA for the CDR3: TGTGCCAGCAGGACGGGGGGAGTAGAGACCCAGTACTTC. Translation gives CASRTGGVETQYF.

The J gene is TRBJ1-1, the V gene TRBV19; D might be TRBD1 (5 bases). Germline lookup yields CDR1 LNHDA and CDR2 SQIVND (reference sequence). Trimming cost V 2 bases and J 3 bases, with 19 bases left between them. The CDR3 is 17 residues long. The CDR3 DNA follows: TGTGCCAGTAGTATACGCGGCAGGGTTGTCTCATACACTGAAGCTTTCTTT. It translates to CASSIRGRVVSYTEAFF.

V and J are TRBV7-8 and TRBJ1-5; TRBD1 might be the D (6 bases). The CDR3 has 14 amino acids. Trimming stripped 3 bases from V and 6 bases from J, with 12 bases between. Germline CDR1 and CDR2: SGHVS and FQNEAQ. CDR3: CASSFGGGSQPQHF. For the CDR3, the DNA is TGTGCCAGCAGCTTTGGGGGCGGGAGTCAGCCCCAGCATTTT.

The rearrangement links TRBV29-1 to TRBJ2-7; 9 bases line up with TRBD2. The trim removed 6 bases at V and 1 base at J, leaving 7 bases unmatched. This CDR3 is 14 amino acids long. Germline CDR1 is SQVTM and CDR2 is ANQGSEA. CDR3 amino acids: CSVLRAGGSYEQYF. The CDR3, as DNA: TGCAGCGTGCTGCGGGCGGGAGGGTCCTACGAGCAGTACTTC.

In DNA, the CDR3 is TGTGCCAGCAGCCTCGCACAGCGGGAGATTGACAATGAGCAGTTCTTC. Protein sequence: CASSLAQREIDNEQFF. The V gene is TRBV7-2, the J gene TRBJ2-1; 8 bases agree with TRBD2. J gave up 5 bases and V 5 bases, and 11 bases lay outside the gene matches. The germline CDR1 and CDR2 sequences are SGHTA and FQGNSA. This CDR3 contains 16 residues. Looking up the rest from reference TRBV7-2 and TRBJ2-1 gives the full variable domain: GAGVSQSPSNKVTEKGKDVELRCDPISGHTALYWYRQSLGQGLEFLIYFQGNSAPDKSGLPSDRFSAERTGGSVSTLTIQRTQQEDSAVYLCASSLAQREIDNEQFFGPGTRLTVL.

Worth noting for this clone: Other DNA sequences in this sample translate to the same CDR3. The V gene is TRBV7-6, the J gene TRBJ1-2, with TRBD1 as a possible D gene (5 bases). CDR3 size: 13 residues. Trimming pared 8 bases from V and 4 bases from J, leaving 14 bases between. CDR1 SGHVS and CDR2 FNYEAQ come from the germline V gene. CDR3 sequence: CASGQGGFYGYTF. DNA of the CDR3: TGTGCCAGCGGGCAGGGTGGATTCTATGGCTACACCTTC.

The chain links TRBV6-1 to TRBJ2-2; D unclear. V dropped 7 bases and J dropped 7 bases, with 16 bases sitting between them. Germline-derived CDR1 and CDR2 are MNHNS and SASEGT. This CDR3 has 14 residues. CDR3 amino acids: CASMGFIDGGELFF. CDR3 DNA sequence: TGTGCCAGCATGGGTTTCATTGACGGCGGGGAGCTGTTTTTT.

This chain connects TRBV28 to TRBJ2-3; D might be TRBD2 (7 bases). The CDR3 is 15 amino acids. V was clipped by 5 bases and J by 6 bases, with 18 bases between them. Germline CDR1 is MDHEN and CDR2 is SYDVKM. CDR3 loop: CASSLPPRGRDTQYF. In DNA form, the CDR3 reads TGTGCCAGCAGTCTCCCCCCGCGGGGGCGGGATACGCAGTATTTT.

The chain carries TRBV20-1 and TRBJ2-5; unclear D gene. The CDR3 length is 10 residues. V was pared by 7 bases and J by 1 base, with 4 bases between. CDR1 is DFQATT and CDR2 is SNEGSKA in the germline V gene (reference sequence). The CDR3 coding sequence is TGCAGTGGTGGCCAAGAGACCCAGTACTTC. Translation: CSGGQETQYF.